Shown below are 10 T cell receptor beta chains from a single sample sequenced in a study of cytomegalovirus exposure and HLA in healthy donors. The PCR was carried out with 60 Vbeta primers and 13 Jbeta primers. This table comes from immunoSEQ multiplex PCR, and its TCRdb copy is limited to in-frame clones, with some not included. This repertoire shows 110,000 to 150,000 clones, about 10% found once; its top ten account for about 1.9%. Input material: PBMCs. The receptors originated from a man aged 50-60 years in good health and CMV-seronegative.

J is TRBJ1-6 and V is TRBV28; 7 bases agree with TRBD1. J lost 9 bases, V lost 0 bases, and 5 bases had no gene match. This CDR3 region has 15 residues. Germline lookup yields CDR1 MDHEN and CDR2 SYDVKM. CDR3 in DNA: TGTGCCAGCAGTTTATGGACAGGGTCGGGTTCACCCCTCCACTTT. Amino acid sequence: CASSLWTGSGSPLHF.

J is TRBJ1-2 and V is TRBV28, with D hard to call. CDR3 length: 10 amino acids. Trimming left V 10 bases short and J 0 bases short, with 3 bases between. Germline CDR1 MDHEN, CDR2 SYDVKM. For the CDR3, the DNA is TGTGCCACTTCTAACTATGGCTACACCTTC. Translating it yields CATSNYGYTF.

V gene TRBV5-1 combines with J gene TRBJ2-1; D remains ambiguous. The CDR3 runs 14 residues. The V and J ends lost 1 base and 5 bases respectively, with 10 bases between them. CDR1 is SGHRS and CDR2 is YFSETQ in the germline V gene. CDR3 bases: TGCGCCAGCAGCTTGACCGGCGGAAACAATGAGCAGTTCTTC. This gives the protein CASSLTGGNNEQFF. The full variable domain, its missing parts supplied by reference TRBV5-1 and TRBJ2-1, is KAGVTQTPRYLIKTRGQQVTLSCSPISGHRSVSWYQQTPGQGLQFLFEYFSETQRNKGNFPGRFSGRQFSNSRSEMNVSTLELGDSALYLCASSLTGGNNEQFFGPGTRLTVL.

This clone was picked up a small number of times. V usage is TRBV5-8 and J usage is TRBJ2-3; 15 positions match TRBD2. With 4 bases clipped from V and 5 bases from J, the junction kept 5 bases outside the gene matches. Germline V gene sequence: CDR1 SGHTS, CDR2 YDEGEE. The CDR3 loop spans 16 amino acids. As DNA, the CDR3 is TGTGCCAGCAGCCTGTGGACTAGCGGGGGGGTAGATACGCAGTATTTT. Translating gives CASSLWTSGGVDTQYF.

This clone was recorded a few times. The V and J genes are TRBV6-1 and TRBJ2-7; TRBD1 agrees at 7 bases. Germline V CDR1 and CDR2: MNHNS, SASEGT. After removal of 2 bases from V and 5 bases from J, the junction contained 6 bases not matched to a gene. The CDR3 runs to 14 residues. This CDR3 reads CASSEIGGAHEQYF. In nucleotides, the CDR3 is TGTGCCAGCAGTGAAATAGGGGGCGCCCACGAGCAGTACTTC.

This clone was observed many times. The chain has TRBV28 and TRBJ2-2, with 9 bases fitting TRBD1. V was pared by 5 bases and J by 4 bases, with 8 bases of the junction left unmatched. This CDR3 region has 16 residues. Germline V gives CDR1 MDHEN, CDR2 SYDVKM. The CDR3 sequence: CASSLPQGASTGELFF. The DNA of the CDR3 is TGTGCCAGCAGTCTCCCACAGGGGGCTAGCACCGGGGAGCTGTTTTTT.

This clone was recorded a few times. The rearrangement links TRBV19 to TRBJ2-3, with 10 bases matching TRBD2. CDR3 length: 17 residues. With V trimmed by 3 bases and J by 3 bases, 9 bases remained unmatched. Germline values: CDR1 LNHDA, CDR2 SQIVND (reference sequence). CDR3 DNA: TGTGCCAGTAGTATGAGAGCGGGAGGGTTAGGAACAGATACGCAGTATTTT. Encoded protein: CASSMRAGGLGTDTQYF. The full variable domain, completed using reference TRBV19 and TRBJ2-3, is DGGITQSPKYLFRKEGQNVTLSCEQNLNHDAMYWYRQDPGQGLRLIYYSQIVNDFQKGDIAEGYSVSREKKESFPLTVTSAQKNPTAFYLCASSMRAGGLGTDTQYFGPGTRLTVL.

This clone has just a few counts. V is TRBV5-6 and J is TRBJ2-1; D call uncertain. Trimming took off 6 bases at V and 0 bases at J, with 10 bases between the two ends. Germline V gene lookup returns CDR1 SGHDT and CDR2 YYEEEE. This CDR3 comprises 14 residues. CDR3 region: CASIGGSSYNEQFF. The DNA for the CDR3 is TGTGCCAGCATCGGCGGTAGCTCCTACAATGAGCAGTTCTTC.

The chain has TRBV5-5 and TRBJ1-4, with 7 bases that match TRBD1. The CDR3 loop spans 16 amino acids. The V gene's germline CDR1 is SGHKS and CDR2 YYEKEE (reference sequence). The ends lost 4 bases at V and 4 bases at J; junction bases unmatched: 10. The CDR3 DNA sequence: TGTGCCAGCAGCCCGTTGGGGGACAGCTTTAATGAAAAACTGTTTTTT. This encodes CASSPLGDSFNEKLFF.

This clone was detected a few times. This rearrangement joins TRBV18 to TRBJ2-2; 8 bases match TRBD1. J gave up 0 bases and V 2 bases, and 2 bases lay outside the gene matches. In germline, CDR1 is KGHSH, CDR2 LQKENI. The length of the CDR3 is 16 residues. The CDR3 DNA follows: TGTGCCAGCTCACCAAGGGGACAGGCGAACACCGGGGAGCTGTTTTTT. As protein: CASSPRGQANTGELFF.